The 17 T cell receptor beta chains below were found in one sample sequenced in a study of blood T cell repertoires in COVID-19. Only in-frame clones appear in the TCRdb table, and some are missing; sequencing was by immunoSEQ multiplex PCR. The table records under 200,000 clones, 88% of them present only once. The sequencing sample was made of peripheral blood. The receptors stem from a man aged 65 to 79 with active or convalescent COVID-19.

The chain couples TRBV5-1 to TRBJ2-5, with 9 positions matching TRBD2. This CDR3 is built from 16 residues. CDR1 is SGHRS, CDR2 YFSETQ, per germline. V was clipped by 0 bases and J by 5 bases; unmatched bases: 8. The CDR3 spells CASSLGQAGGMETQYF. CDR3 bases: TGCGCCAGCAGCTTGGGGCAAGCGGGGGGCATGGAGACCCAGTACTTC.

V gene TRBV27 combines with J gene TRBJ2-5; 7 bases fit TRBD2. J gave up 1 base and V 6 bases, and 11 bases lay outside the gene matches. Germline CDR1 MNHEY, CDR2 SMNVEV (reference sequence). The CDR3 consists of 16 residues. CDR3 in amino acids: CASSLNPTGGQETQYF. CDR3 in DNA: TGTGCCAGCAGCCTAAATCCAACGGGGGGCCAAGAGACCCAGTACTTC.

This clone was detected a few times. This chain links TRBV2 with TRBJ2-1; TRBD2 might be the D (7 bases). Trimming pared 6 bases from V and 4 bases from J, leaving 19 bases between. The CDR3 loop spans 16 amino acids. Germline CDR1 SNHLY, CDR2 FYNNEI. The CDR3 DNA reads TGTGCCAGCAGCTCCCGGGGGGCGGGCCAATACAATGAGCAGTTCTTC. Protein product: CASSSRGAGQYNEQFF. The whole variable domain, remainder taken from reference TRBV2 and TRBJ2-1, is EPEVTQTPSHQVTQMGQEVILRCVPISNHLYFYWYRQILGQKVEFLVSFYNNEISEKSEIFDDQFSVERPDGSNFTLKIRSTKLEDSAMYFCASSSRGAGQYNEQFFGPGTRLTVL.

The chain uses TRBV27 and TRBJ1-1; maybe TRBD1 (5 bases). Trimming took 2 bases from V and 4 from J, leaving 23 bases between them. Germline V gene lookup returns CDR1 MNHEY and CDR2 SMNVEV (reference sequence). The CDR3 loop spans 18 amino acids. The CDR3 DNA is TGTGCCAGCAGTTTAGGGCAAAGGAGGGGAGGGTTGGGCACTGAAGCTTTCTTT. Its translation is CASSLGQRRGGLGTEAFF.

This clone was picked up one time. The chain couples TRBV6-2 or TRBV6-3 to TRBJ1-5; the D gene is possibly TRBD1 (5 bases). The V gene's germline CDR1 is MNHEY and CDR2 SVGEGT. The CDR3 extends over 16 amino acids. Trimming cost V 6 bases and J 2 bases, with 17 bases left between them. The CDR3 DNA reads TGTGCCAGCAGCCCTTACGTAGGGGCGGGCAATCAGCCCCAGCATTTT. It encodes CASSPYVGAGNQPQHF.

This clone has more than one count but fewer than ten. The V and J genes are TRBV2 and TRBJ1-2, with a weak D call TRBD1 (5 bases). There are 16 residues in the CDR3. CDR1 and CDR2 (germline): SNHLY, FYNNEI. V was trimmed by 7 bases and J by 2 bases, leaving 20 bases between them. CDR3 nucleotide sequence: TGTGCCAGCAAGTCACATCAAGGGGAATTAAACTATGGCTACACCTTC. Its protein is CASKSHQGELNYGYTF.

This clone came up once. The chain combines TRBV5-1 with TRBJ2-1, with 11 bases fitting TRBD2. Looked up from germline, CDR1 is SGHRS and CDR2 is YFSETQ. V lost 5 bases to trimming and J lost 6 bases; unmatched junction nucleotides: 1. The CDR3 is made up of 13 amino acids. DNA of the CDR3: TGCGCCAGCAGAGGGACTAGCGGCAATGAGCAGTTCTTC. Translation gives CASRGTSGNEQFF.

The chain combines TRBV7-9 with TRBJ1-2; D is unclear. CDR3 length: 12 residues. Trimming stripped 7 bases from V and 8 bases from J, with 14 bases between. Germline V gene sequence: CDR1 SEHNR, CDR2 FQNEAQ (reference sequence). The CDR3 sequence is CASTGNSRGYTF. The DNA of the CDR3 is TGTGCCAGCACTGGTAACTCTCGGGGCTACACCTTC. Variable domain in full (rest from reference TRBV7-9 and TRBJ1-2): DTGVSQNPRHKITKRGQNVTFRCDPISEHNRLYWYRQTLGQGPEFLTYFQNEAQLEKSRLLSDRFSAERPKGSFSTLEIQRTEQGDSAMYLCASTGNSRGYTFGSGTRLTVV.

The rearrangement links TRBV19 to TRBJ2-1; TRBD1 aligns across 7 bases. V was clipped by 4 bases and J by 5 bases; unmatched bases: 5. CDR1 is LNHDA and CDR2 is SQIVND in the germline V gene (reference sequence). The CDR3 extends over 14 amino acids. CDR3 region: CASSTGQTNNEQFF. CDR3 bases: TGTGCCAGTAGTACGGGACAGACAAACAATGAGCAGTTCTTC.

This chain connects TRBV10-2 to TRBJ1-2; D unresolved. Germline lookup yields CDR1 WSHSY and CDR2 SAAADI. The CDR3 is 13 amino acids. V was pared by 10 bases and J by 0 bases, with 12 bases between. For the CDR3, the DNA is TGCGCCACCACTCATACAGCTAACTATGGCTACACCTTC. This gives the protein CATTHTANYGYTF.

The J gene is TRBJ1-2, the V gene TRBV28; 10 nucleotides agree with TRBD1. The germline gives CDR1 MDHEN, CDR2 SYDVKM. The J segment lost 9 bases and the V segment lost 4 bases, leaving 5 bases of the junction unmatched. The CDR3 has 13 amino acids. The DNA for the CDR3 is TGTGCCAGCAGTTCGGACAGGGGGAGCCGCTACACCTTC. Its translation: CASSSDRGSRYTF.

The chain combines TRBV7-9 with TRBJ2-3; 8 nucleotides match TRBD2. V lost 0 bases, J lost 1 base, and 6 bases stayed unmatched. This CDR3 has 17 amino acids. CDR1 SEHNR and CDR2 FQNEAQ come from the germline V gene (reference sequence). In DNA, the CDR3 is TGTGCCAGCAGCTTAGCAACCCCGGGACTAGGCACAGATACGCAGTATTTT. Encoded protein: CASSLATPGLGTDTQYF. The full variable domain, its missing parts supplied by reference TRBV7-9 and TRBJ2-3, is DTGVSQNPRHKITKRGQNVTFRCDPISEHNRLYWYRQTLGQGPEFLTYFQNEAQLEKSRLLSDRFSAERPKGSFSTLEIQRTEQGDSAMYLCASSLATPGLGTDTQYFGPGTRLTVL.

CDR3 sequence reads: CASTPGGTVNNEQFF. CDR3 DNA sequence: TGTGCCAGTACCCCGGGGGGGACAGTTAACAATGAGCAGTTCTTC. V is TRBV19 and J is TRBJ2-1; tentatively, D is TRBD2 (8 bases). The CDR3 is 15 residues long. V lost 7 bases, J lost 5 bases, and 18 bases lay in between. Looked up from germline, CDR1 is LNHDA and CDR2 is SQIVND (reference sequence). The full variable domain, rest sourced from reference TRBV19 and TRBJ2-1, is DGGITQSPKYLFRKEGQNVTLSCEQNLNHDAMYWYRQDPGQGLRLIYYSQIVNDFQKGDIAEGYSVSREKKESFPLTVTSAQKNPTAFYLCASTPGGTVNNEQFFGPGTRLTVL.

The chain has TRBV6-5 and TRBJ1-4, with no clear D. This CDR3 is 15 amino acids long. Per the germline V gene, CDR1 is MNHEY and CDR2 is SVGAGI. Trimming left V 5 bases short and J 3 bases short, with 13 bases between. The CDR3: CASSPSGFSNEKLFF. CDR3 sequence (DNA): TGTGCCAGCAGTCCCTCCGGGTTCTCTAATGAAAAACTGTTTTTT.

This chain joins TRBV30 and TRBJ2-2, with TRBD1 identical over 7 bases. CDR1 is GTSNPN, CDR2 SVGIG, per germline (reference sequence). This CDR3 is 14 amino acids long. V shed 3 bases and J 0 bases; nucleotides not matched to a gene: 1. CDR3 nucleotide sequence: TGTGCCTGGAGGGGACAGCCGAACACCGGGGAGCTGTTTTTT. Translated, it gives CAWRGQPNTGELFF. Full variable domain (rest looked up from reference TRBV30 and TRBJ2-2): SQTIHQWPATLVQPVGSPLSLECTVEGTSNPNLYWYRQAAGRGLQLLFYSVGIGQISSEVPQNLSASRPQDRQFILSSKKLLLSDSGFYLCAWRGQPNTGELFFGEGSRLTVL.

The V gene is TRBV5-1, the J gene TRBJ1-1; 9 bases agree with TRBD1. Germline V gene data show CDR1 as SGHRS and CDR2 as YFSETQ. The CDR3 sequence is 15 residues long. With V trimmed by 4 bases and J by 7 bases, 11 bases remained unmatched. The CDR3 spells CASSVLGQDRGEAFF. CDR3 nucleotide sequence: TGCGCCAGCAGCGTACTAGGCCAGGACAGGGGTGAAGCTTTCTTT.

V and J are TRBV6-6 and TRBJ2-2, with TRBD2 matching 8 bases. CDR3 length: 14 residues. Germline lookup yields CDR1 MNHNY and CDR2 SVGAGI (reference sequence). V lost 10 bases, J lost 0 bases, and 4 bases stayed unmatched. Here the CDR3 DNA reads TGTGCCACCCAGCGGGAGTCGAACACCGGGGAGCTGTTTTTT. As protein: CATQRESNTGELFF.